This entry features one T cell receptor beta chain sequence. Its antigen is unidentified. This sample was taken from a study of cytomegalovirus exposure and HLA in healthy donors. Researchers ran the PCR with 60 Vbeta and 13 Jbeta primers. The assay was immunoSEQ multiplex PCR, and TCRdb's table has in-frame clones only and misses some. The profile covers about 130,000 clones, with approximately 87% appearing a single time and around 20% taken by the ten largest. Study-level findings and limits: The authors judged a highly shared variant cluster likely a sequencing artifact.

The receptor was derived from a young man in good health and CMV-seropositive. The sequencing sample was made of PBMCs.

CDR3 loop: CASSEHLGASYEQYF. CDR3 coding DNA: TGTGCCAGCAGTGAACATTTAGGGGCCTCCTACGAGCAGTACTTC. The chain uses TRBV6-1 and TRBJ2-7; perhaps TRBD1 as D (5 bases). CDR1 and CDR2 from the germline V gene are MNHNS and SASEGT. The CDR3 sequence is 15 residues long. Trimming shortened V by 2 bases and J by 0 bases, and 11 bases separated the two germline ends.